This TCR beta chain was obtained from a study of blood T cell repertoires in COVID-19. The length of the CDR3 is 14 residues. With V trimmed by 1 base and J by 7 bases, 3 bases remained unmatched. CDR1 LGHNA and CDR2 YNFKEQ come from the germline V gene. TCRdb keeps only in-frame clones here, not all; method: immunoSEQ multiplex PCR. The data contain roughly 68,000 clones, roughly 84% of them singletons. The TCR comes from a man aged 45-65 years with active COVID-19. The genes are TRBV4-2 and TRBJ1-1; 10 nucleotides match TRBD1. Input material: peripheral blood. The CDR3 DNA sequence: TGTGCCAGCAGCCAAGGACAGGGGGCAGATGAAGCTTTCTTT. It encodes CASSQGQGADEAFF.